This TCR beta chain was documented in a study of patients and donors after allogeneic stem cell transplantation. The CDR3 consists of 14 residues. From germline, CDR1 is MNHNS and CDR2 SASEGT. Trimming left V 4 bases short and J 5 bases short, with 12 bases between. One entry per CDR3 protein results from TCRdb running MiXCR on the RT-PCR reads. The sample contains about 74,000 distinct CDR3 sequences, approximately 26% of which appear only once. V and J are TRBV6-1 and TRBJ2-1, with D perhaps TRBD1 (6 bases). The sample consisted of blood, either unsorted or a sorted T cell fraction (not recorded which). The TCR was taken from a human donor who was either an allogeneic HSCT recipient or a stem cell or donor lymphocyte infusion donor (not recorded which). It is not recorded whose cells these are; they may come from a transplant donor. DNA of the CDR3: TGTGCCAGCAGTGGGCAGACAGGAGACAATGAGCAGTTCTTC. Residues: CASSGQTGDNEQFF.